The 9 T cell receptor beta chains listed next were all sequenced from one sample in a study of CD8 T cells in ankylosing spondylitis. TCRdb analysed the 5' RACE reads with MiXCR anew, one entry per CDR3 protein. This table holds 150,000 to 200,000 distinct CDR3 sequences, approximately 16% found once. Sequencing input: blood, either unsorted or a sorted T cell fraction (not recorded which). These receptor sequences come from a male donor with ankylosing spondylitis or in good health (not recorded which).

This clonotype was observed at least ten times. CDR3 in DNA: TGTGCCAGCTCACCACCGTGGCCGAGTCCCACAGATACGCAGTATTTT. It is translated as CASSPPWPSPTDTQYF. V is TRBV18 and J is TRBJ2-3; D not certain. The germline CDR1 and CDR2 sequences are KGHSH and LQKENI. The CDR3 has 16 amino acids. The ends were cut back, 0 bases at V and 2 bases at J, with 12 bases in the middle.

The chain links TRBV2 to TRBJ2-2, with 7 bases that match TRBD2. V lost 4 bases to trimming and J lost 4 bases; unmatched junction nucleotides: 6. The CDR3 has 15 residues. Germline V gene lookup returns CDR1 SNHLY and CDR2 FYNNEI. The CDR3 region has the DNA TGTGCCAGCAGTGCTAGCGGAGCGCTCACCGGGGAGCTGTTTTTT. This sequence encodes CASSASGALTGELFF.

The genes are TRBV10-3 and TRBJ2-3; 13 bases align to TRBD2. This CDR3 contains 14 residues. V shed 11 bases and J 5 bases; nucleotides not matched to a gene: 7. CDR1 and CDR2 from the germline V gene are ENHRY and SYGVKD. The CDR3 protein is CAVGLAGELDTQYF. CDR3 DNA sequence: TGTGCCGTCGGACTAGCGGGAGAGCTAGATACGCAGTATTTT.

The chain uses TRBV29-1 and TRBJ2-7; TRBD2 matches 9 bases. The germline CDR1 and CDR2 sequences are SQVTM and ANQGSEA. After removal of 6 bases from V and 3 bases from J, the junction contained 3 bases not matched to a gene. The CDR3 totals 12 residues. CDR3 sequence: CSVDSGSYEQYF. DNA for the CDR3: TGCAGCGTGGATAGCGGGAGCTACGAGCAGTACTTC.

The sample holds a few counts of this clonotype. This chain connects TRBV29-1 to TRBJ2-1; 10 bases are shared with TRBD1. CDR1 and CDR2 from the germline V gene are SQVTM and ANQGSEA. The junction had 2 bases not matched to a gene; V was cut back by 6 bases and J by 6 bases. This CDR3 is 12 amino acids long. The CDR3 DNA sequence: TGCAGCGTGGGGACAGGGGCCAATGAGCAGTTCTTC. Amino acids: CSVGTGANEQFF.

This rearrangement joins TRBV5-1 to TRBJ2-5, with 13 positions matching TRBD2. This CDR3 is built from 16 residues. V shed 1 base and J 4 bases; nucleotides not matched to a gene: 4. Germline assignment: CDR1 SGHRS and CDR2 YFSETQ. CDR3 DNA sequence: TGCGCCAGCAGCTTGAGGACTAGCGGGAGTGGAGAGACCCAGTACTTC. The encoded protein is CASSLRTSGSGETQYF. Complete variable domain (other parts from reference TRBV5-1 and TRBJ2-5): KAGVTQTPRYLIKTRGQQVTLSCSPISGHRSVSWYQQTPGQGLQFLFEYFSETQRNKGNFPGRFSGRQFSNSRSEMNVSTLELGDSALYLCASSLRTSGSGETQYFGPGTRLLVL.

As for this clonotype: This may be a read error, as it is one base from a much larger clone. The chain joins TRBV4-2 to TRBJ2-1; no reliable D call. Trimming pared 1 base from V and 8 bases from J, leaving 9 bases between. CDR3 size: 13 residues. Germline V gene data show CDR1 as LGHNA and CDR2 as YNFKEQ. The CDR3 loop reads CASSQGHVDEQFF. The CDR3 DNA is TGTGCCAGCAGCCAAGGACACGTTGATGAGCAGTTCTTC.

This chain uses TRBV28 with TRBJ2-1, with 9 bases fitting TRBD2. V shed 6 bases, J shed 9 bases, and the junction held 12 bases outside the gene matches. The CDR3 extends over 15 amino acids. Germline V gene sequence: CDR1 MDHEN, CDR2 SYDVKM. This CDR3 reads CASSLGLAAVGEQFF. Here the CDR3 DNA reads TGTGCCAGCAGCTTGGGACTAGCTGCCGTCGGTGAGCAGTTCTTC.

There are a few counts of this clonotype. This chain connects TRBV3-1 to TRBJ2-2; 14 bases fit TRBD2. V was clipped by 4 bases and J by 4 bases; unmatched bases: 2. The CDR3 loop spans 16 amino acids. The germline V gene encodes CDR1 LGHDT and CDR2 YNNKEL (reference sequence). CDR3 protein: CASSRLAGGPTGELFF. The DNA of the CDR3 is TGTGCCAGCAGCCGACTAGCGGGAGGGCCCACCGGGGAGCTGTTTTTT.